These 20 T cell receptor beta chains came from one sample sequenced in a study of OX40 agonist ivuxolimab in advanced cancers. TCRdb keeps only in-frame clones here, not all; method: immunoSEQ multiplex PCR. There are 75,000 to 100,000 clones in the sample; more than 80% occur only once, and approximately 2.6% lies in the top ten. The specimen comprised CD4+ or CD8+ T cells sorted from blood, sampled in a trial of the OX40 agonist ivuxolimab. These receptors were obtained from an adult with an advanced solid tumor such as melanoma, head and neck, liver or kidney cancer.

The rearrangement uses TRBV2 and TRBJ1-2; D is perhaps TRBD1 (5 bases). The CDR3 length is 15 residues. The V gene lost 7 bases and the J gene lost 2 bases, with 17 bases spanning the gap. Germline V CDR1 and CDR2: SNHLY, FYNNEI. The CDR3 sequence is CASTSGTARNYGYTF. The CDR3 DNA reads TGTGCCAGCACCTCCGGGACGGCCCGAAACTATGGCTACACCTTC.

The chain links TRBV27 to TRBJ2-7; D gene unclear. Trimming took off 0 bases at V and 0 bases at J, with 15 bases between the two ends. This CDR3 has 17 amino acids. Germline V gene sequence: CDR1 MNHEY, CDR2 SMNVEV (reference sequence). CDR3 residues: CASSLSTLTASSYEQYF. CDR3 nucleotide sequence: TGTGCCAGCAGTTTATCGACTCTGACGGCCAGCTCCTACGAGCAGTACTTC.

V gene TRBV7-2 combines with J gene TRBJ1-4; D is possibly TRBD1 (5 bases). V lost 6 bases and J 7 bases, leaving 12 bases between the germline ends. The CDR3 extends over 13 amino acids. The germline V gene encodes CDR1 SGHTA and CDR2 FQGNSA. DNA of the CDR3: TGTGCCAGCAGTACGGGACGGTCTGAAAAACTGTTTTTT. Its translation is CASSTGRSEKLFF.

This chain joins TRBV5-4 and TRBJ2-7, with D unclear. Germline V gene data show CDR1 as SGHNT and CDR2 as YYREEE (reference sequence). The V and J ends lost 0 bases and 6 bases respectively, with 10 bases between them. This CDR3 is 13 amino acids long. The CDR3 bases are TGTGCCAGCAGCTTGGTAAATAAAGCCGAGCAGTACTTC. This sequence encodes CASSLVNKAEQYF.

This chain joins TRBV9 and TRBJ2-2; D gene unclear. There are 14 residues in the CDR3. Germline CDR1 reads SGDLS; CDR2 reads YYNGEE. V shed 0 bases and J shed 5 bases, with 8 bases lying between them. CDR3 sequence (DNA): TGTGCCAGCAGCGTAGGGACCAGAACCGGGGAGCTGTTTTTT. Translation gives CASSVGTRTGELFF.

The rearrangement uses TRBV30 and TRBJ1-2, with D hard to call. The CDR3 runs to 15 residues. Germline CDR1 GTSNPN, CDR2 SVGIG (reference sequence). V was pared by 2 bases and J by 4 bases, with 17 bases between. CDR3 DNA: TGTGCCTGGAGTCCGAGGACGGGAGGTAGCTATGGCTACACCTTC. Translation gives CAWSPRTGGSYGYTF.

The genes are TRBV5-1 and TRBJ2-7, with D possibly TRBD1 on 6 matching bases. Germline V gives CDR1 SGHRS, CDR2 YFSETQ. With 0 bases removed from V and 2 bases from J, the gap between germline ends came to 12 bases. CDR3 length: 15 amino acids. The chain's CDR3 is CASSLDAGTTYEQYV. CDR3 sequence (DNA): TGCGCCAGCAGCTTGGACGCCGGGACAACCTACGAGCAGTACGTC.

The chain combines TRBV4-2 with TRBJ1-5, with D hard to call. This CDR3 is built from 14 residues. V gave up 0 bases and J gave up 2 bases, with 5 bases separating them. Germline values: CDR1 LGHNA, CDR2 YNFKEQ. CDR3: CASSQEDGNQPQHF. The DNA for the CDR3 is TGTGCCAGCAGCCAAGAGGATGGCAATCAGCCCCAGCATTTT.

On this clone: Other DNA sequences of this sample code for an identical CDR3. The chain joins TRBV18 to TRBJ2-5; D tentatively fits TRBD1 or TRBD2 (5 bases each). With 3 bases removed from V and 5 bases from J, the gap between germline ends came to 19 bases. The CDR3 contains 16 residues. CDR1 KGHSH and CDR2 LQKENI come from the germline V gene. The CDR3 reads CASSPSGQRIQETQYF. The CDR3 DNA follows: TGTGCCAGCTCACCTTCGGGGCAGCGGATCCAGGAGACCCAGTACTTC.

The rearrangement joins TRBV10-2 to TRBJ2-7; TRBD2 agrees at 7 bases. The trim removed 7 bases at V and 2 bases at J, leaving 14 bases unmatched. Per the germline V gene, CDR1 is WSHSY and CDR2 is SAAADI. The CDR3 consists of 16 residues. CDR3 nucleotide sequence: TGCGCCAGCAACGAGGGCGGCGCGGGGGACCCCTACGAGCAGTACTTC. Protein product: CASNEGGAGDPYEQYF.

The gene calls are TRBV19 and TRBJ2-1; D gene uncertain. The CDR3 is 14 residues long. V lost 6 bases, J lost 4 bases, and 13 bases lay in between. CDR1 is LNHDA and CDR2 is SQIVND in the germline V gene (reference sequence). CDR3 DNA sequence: TGTGCCAGTAGGCTTACGGCGGTTTACAATGAGCAGTTCTTC. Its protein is CASRLTAVYNEQFF.

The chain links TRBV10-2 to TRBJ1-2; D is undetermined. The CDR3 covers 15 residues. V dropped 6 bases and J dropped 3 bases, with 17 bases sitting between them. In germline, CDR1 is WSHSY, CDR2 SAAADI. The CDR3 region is CASSPPGSDHYGYTF. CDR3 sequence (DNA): TGCGCCAGCAGCCCGCCGGGGTCAGACCACTATGGCTACACCTTC.

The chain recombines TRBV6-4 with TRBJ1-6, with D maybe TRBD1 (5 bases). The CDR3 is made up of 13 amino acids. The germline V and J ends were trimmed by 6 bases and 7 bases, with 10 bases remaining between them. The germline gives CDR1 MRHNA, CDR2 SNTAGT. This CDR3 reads CASSRDSNSPLHF. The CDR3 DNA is TGTGCCAGCAGCCGGGACTCAAATTCACCCCTCCACTTT.

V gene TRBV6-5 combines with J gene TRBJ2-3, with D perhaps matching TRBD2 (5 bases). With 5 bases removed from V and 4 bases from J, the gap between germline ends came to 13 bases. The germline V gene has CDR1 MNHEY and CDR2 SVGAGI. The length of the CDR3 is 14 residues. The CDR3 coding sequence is TGTGCCAGCAGTCCGAGCGGTGGGCCAGATACGCAGTATTTT. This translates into CASSPSGGPDTQYF.

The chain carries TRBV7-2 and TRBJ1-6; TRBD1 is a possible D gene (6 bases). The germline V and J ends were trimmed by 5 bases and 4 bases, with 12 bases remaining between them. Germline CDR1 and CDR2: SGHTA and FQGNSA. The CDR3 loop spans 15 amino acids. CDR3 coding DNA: TGTGCCAGCAGCCCTCTCAGGGGTTATAATTCACCCCTCCACTTT. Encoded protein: CASSPLRGYNSPLHF.

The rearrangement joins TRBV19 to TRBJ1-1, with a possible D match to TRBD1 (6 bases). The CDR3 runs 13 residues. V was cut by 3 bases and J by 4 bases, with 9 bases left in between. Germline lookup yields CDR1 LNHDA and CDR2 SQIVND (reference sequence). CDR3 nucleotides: TGTGCCAGTAGTATCCAGGGGATCACTGAAGCTTTCTTT. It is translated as CASSIQGITEAFF.

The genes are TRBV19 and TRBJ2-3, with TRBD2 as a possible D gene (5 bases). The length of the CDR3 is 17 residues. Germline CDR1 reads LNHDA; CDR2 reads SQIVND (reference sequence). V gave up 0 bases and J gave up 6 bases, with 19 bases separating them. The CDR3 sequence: CASSIDPPGRGLDTQYF. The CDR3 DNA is TGTGCCAGTAGTATAGACCCCCCGGGCCGAGGGCTTGATACGCAGTATTTT. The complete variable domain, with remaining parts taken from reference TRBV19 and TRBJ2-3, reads DGGITQSPKYLFRKEGQNVTLSCEQNLNHDAMYWYRQDPGQGLRLIYYSQIVNDFQKGDIAEGYSVSREKKESFPLTVTSAQKNPTAFYLCASSIDPPGRGLDTQYFGPGTRLTVL.

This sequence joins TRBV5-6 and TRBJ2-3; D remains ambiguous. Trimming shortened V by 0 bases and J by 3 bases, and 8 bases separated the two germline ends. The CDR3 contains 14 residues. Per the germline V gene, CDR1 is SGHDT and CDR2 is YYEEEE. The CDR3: CASSLVGPTDTQYF. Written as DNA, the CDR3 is TGTGCCAGCAGCTTGGTGGGCCCGACAGATACGCAGTATTTT.

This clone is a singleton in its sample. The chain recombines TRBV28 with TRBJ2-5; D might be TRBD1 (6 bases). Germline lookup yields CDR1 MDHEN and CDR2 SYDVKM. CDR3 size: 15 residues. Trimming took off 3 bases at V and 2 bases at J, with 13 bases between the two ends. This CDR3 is CASSLGFQGQETQYF. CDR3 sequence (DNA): TGTGCCAGCAGTTTGGGTTTTCAGGGGCAAGAGACCCAGTACTTC.

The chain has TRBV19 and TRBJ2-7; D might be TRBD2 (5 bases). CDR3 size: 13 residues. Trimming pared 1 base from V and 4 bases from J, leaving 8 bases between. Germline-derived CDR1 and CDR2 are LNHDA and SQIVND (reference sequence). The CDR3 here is CASSIAPGYEQYV. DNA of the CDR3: TGTGCCAGTAGTATAGCCCCGGGGTACGAGCAGTACGTC.